The clone carrying this T cell receptor (beta chain) was recorded a few times. The data were taken from a study of blood T cell repertoires in COVID-19. Study details: PBMCs, B-cell-depleted T cells, or T cells were the source of the cDNA or gDNA that made up the material.

The method was immunoSEQ multiplex PCR; TCRdb's version includes in-frame clones alone and lacks a portion of them. Here the sample spans 330,000 or so clones, roughly 87% being singletons. The V and J ends lost 3 bases and 9 bases, in that order; junction bases with no gene match: 12. CDR1 and CDR2 (germline): LNHNV, YYDKDF (reference sequence). The CDR3 contains 16 residues. Source material: peripheral blood. The TCR comes from a man younger than 45 with COVID-19, enrolled during active disease. This chain joins TRBV15 and TRBJ2-5, with 11 bases fitting TRBD2. The CDR3: CATSSRTSGRPGAQYF. The CDR3 DNA reads as TGTGCCACCAGCAGTCGGACTAGCGGGCGGCCGGGGGCCCAGTACTTC.